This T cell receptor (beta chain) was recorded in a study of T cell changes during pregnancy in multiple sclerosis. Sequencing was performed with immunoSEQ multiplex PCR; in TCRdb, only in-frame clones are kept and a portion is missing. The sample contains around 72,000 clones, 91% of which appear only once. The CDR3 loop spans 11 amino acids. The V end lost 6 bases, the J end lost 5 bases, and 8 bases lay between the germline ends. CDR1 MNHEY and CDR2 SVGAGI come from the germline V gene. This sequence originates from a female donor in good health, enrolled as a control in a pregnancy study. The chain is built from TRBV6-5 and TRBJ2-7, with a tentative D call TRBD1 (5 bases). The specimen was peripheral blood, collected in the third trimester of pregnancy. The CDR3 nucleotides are TGTGCCAGCAGACAGGTGAACGAGCAGTACTTC. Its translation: CASRQVNEQYF.